Below, 3 T cell receptor beta chains from the same sample are listed, as sequenced in a study of shared clonotypes between healthy human individuals. Assay: immunoSEQ multiplex PCR; the TCRdb copy retains only in-frame clones and omits some. The sample lists 2,500,000 or so clones; approximately 93% were seen once. Sequenced input: naive CD4+ T cells from PBMCs. The subset is: CD45RA+ positively selected. The origin of the receptors is a man aged 18 to 29 in good health. Some clones in this sample may be carry-over from other donors' samples.

This chain connects TRBV5-1 to TRBJ2-5; D is perhaps TRBD1 or TRBD2 (5 bases each). Germline V gives CDR1 SGHRS, CDR2 YFSETQ. The CDR3 covers 15 residues. The germline V and J ends were trimmed by 0 bases and 7 bases, with 16 bases remaining between them. CDR3 sequence reads: CASSLGGPAGGTQYF. CDR3 coding DNA: TGCGCCAGCAGCTTGGGGGGCCCGGCTGGAGGGACCCAGTACTTC.

About this clone: Other DNA sequences in the same sample also yield this CDR3. The chain recombines TRBV7-3 with TRBJ2-7; 10 nucleotides match TRBD2. The CDR3 runs to 13 residues. Losses at the gene ends were 5 bases for V and 3 bases for J; bases not matched to a gene: 1. Germline V gives CDR1 SGHTA, CDR2 FQGTGA. CDR3 sequence: CASSRTSGYEQYF. CDR3 bases: TGTGCCAGCAGCAGGACTAGCGGCTACGAGCAGTACTTC.

The count of this clone is one. The chain has TRBV2 and TRBJ1-5; D is undetermined. V was clipped by 3 bases and J by 3 bases, with 3 bases between them. Germline V gives CDR1 SNHLY, CDR2 FYNNEI. CDR3 length: 12 amino acids. CDR3 DNA sequence: TGTGCCAGCAGTGACAACAATCAGCCCCAGCATTTT. Its translation is CASSDNNQPQHF.